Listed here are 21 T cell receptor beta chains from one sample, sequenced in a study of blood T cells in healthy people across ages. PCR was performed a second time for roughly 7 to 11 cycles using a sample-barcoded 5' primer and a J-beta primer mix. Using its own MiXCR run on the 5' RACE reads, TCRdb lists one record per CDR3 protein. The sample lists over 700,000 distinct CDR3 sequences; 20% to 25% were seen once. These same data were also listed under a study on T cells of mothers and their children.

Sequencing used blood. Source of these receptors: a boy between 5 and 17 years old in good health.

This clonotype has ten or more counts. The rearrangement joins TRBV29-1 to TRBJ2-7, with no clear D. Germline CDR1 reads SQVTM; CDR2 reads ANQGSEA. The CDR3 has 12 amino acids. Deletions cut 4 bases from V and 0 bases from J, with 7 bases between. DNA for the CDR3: TGCAGCGTTGCTTATGCCTCCTACGAGCAGTACTTC. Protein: CSVAYASYEQYF.

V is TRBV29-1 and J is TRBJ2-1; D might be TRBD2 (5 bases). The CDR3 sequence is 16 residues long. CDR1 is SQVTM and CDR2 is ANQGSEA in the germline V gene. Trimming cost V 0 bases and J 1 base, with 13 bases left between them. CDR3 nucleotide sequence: TGCAGCGTTGAAGATCTCTCGCGGACTTCCTACAATGAGCAGTTCTTC. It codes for CSVEDLSRTSYNEQFF.

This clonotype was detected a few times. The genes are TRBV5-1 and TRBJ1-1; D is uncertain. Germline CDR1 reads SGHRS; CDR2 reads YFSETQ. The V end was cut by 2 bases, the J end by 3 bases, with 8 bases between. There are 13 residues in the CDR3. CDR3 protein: CASSLVTDTEAFF. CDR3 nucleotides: TGCGCCAGCAGCTTAGTTACGGACACTGAAGCTTTCTTT.

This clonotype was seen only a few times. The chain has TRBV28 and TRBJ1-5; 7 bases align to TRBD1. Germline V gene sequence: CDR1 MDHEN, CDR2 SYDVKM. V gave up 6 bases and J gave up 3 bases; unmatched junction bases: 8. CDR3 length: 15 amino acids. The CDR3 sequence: CASSYQQGSNQPQHF. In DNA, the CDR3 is TGTGCCAGCAGCTATCAACAGGGGTCCAATCAGCCCCAGCATTTT.

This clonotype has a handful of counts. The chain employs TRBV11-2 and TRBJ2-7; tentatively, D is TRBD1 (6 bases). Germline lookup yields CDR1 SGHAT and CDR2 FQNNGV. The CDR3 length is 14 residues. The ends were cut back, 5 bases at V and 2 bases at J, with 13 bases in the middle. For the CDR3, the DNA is TGTGCCAGCAGCCCGGGACACCTAACCTACGAGCAGTACTTC. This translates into CASSPGHLTYEQYF.

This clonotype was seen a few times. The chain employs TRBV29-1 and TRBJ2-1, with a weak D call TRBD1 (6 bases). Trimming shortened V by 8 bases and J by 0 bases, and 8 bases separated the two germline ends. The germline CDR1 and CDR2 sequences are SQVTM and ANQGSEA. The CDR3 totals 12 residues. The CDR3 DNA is TGCAGCTACAGGGTCTCCTACAATGAGCAGTTCTTC. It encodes CSYRVSYNEQFF.

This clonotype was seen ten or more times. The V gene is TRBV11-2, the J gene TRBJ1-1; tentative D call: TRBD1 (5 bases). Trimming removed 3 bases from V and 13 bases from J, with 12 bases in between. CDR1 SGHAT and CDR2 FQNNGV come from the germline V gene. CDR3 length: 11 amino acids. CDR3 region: CASSFRGEVFF. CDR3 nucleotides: TGTGCCAGCAGCTTTAGAGGGGAGGTTTTCTTT.

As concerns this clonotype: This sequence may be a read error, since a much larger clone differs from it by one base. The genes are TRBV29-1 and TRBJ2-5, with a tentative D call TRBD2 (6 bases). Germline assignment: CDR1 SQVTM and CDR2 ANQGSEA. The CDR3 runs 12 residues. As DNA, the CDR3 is TGCAGCGCTAAGGCTGGGGAGGAGACCCAGCACTTC. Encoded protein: CSAKAGEETQHF.

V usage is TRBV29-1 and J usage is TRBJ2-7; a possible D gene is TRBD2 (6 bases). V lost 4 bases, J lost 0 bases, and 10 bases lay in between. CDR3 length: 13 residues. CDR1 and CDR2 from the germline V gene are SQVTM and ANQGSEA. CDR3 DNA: TGCAGCGTTGTAGGTAGCGGCTCCTACGAGCAGTACTTC. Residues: CSVVGSGSYEQYF.

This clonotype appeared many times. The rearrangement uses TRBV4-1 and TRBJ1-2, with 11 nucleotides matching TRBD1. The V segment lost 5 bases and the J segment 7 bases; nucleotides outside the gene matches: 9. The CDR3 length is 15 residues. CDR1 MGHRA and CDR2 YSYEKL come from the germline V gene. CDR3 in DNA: TGCGCCAGCAGCATCCCCGGGACAGGGGGAGGTGGCTACACCTTC. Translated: CASSIPGTGGGGYTF.

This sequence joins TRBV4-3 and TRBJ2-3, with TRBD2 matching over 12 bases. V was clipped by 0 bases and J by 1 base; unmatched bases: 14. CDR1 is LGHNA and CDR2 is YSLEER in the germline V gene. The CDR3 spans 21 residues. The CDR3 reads CASSQDRPSGGATRGTDTQYF. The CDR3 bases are TGCGCCAGCAGCCAAGATCGCCCTAGCGGGGGGGCCACAAGAGGCACAGATACGCAGTATTTT.

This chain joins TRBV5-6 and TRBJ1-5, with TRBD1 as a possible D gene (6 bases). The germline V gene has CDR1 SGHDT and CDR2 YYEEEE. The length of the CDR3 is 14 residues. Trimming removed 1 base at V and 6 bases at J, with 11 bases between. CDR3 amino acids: CASSLYGGAQPQHF. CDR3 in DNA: TGTGCCAGCAGCTTGTATGGGGGGGCTCAGCCCCAGCATTTT. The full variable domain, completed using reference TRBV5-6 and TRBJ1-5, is DAGVTQSPTHLIKTRGQQVTLRCSPKSGHDTVSWYQQALGQGPQFIFQYYEEEERQRGNFPDRFSGHQFPNYSSELNVNALLLGDSALYLCASSLYGGAQPQHFGDGTRLSIL.

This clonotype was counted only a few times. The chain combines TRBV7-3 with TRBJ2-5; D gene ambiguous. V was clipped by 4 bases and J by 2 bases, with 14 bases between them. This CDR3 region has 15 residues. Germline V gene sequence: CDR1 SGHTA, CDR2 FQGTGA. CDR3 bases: TGTGCCAGCAGCTCCCTGAGAAGCAAACAAGAGACCCAGTACTTC. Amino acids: CASSSLRSKQETQYF.

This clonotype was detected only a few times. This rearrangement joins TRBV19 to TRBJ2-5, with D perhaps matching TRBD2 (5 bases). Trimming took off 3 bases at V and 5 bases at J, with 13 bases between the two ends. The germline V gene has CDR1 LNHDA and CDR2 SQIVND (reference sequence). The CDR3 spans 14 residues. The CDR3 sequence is CASSMAARGETQYF. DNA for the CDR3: TGTGCCAGTAGTATGGCGGCCAGAGGGGAGACCCAGTACTTC.

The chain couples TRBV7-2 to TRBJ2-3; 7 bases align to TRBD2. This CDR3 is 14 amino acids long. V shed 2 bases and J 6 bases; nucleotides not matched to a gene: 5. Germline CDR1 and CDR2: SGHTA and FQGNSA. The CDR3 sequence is CASSLLAVQDTQYF. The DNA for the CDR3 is TGTGCCAGCAGCTTACTAGCGGTTCAGGATACGCAGTATTTT.

The CDR3: CASSNSGWYQETQYF. The CDR3 nucleotides read TGTGCCAGCAGCAACAGCGGGTGGTACCAAGAGACCCAGTACTTC. This chain joins TRBV7-2 and TRBJ2-5; tentative D call: TRBD2 (6 bases). CDR1 is SGHTA and CDR2 is FQGNSA in the germline V gene. The CDR3 length is 15 residues. Deletions cut 5 bases from V and 0 bases from J, with 13 bases between. Full variable domain (outside the CDR3, taken from reference TRBV7-2 and TRBJ2-5): GAGVSQSPSNKVTEKGKDVELRCDPISGHTALYWYRQSLGQGLEFLIYFQGNSAPDKSGLPSDRFSAERTGGSVSTLTIQRTQQEDSAVYLCASSNSGWYQETQYFGPGTRLLVL.

CDR3 loop: CSVVPPGGTSSSGEQFF. CDR3 sequence (DNA): TGCAGCGTTGTCCCACCGGGGGGGACTAGCTCGTCCGGTGAGCAGTTCTTC. This chain links TRBV29-1 with TRBJ2-1, with 9 bases fitting TRBD2. This CDR3 has 17 amino acids. Looked up from germline, CDR1 is SQVTM and CDR2 is ANQGSEA. The V segment lost 4 bases and the J segment 9 bases; nucleotides outside the gene matches: 19.

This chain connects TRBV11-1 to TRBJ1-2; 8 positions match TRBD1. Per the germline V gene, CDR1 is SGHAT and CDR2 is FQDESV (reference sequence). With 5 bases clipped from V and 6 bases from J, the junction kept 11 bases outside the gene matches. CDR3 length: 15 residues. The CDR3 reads CASSPVDRVNDGYTF. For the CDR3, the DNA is TGTGCCAGCAGCCCTGTGGACAGGGTAAATGATGGCTACACCTTC.

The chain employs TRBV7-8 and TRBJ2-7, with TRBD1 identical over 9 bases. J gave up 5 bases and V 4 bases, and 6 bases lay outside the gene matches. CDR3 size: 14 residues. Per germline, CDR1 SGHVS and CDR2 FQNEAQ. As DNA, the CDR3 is TGTGCCAGCAGCTGGGACAGGGAGGGCGACGAGCAGTACTTC. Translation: CASSWDREGDEQYF. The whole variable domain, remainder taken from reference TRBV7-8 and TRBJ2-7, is GAGVSQSPRYKVAKRGQDVALRCDPISGHVSLFWYQQALGQGPEFLTYFQNEAQLDKSGLPSDRFFAERPEGSVSTLKIQRTQQEDSAVYLCASSWDREGDEQYFGPGTRLTVT.

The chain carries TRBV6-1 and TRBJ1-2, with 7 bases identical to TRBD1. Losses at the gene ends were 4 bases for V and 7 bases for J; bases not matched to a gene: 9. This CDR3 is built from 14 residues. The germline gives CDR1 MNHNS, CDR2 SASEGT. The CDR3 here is CASSVWTGIPGYTF. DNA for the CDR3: TGTGCCAGCAGTGTCTGGACAGGAATCCCTGGCTACACCTTC.

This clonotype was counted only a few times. CDR3 residues: CATSEPLAGPTGELFF. CDR3 coding DNA: TGTGCCACCAGTGAGCCTCTAGCGGGACCCACCGGGGAGCTGTTTTTT. The V and J genes are TRBV24-1 and TRBJ2-2, with 9 bases identical to TRBD2. V was clipped by 4 bases and J by 4 bases; unmatched bases: 6. The CDR3 length is 16 residues. Germline loops: CDR1 KGHDR, CDR2 SFDVKD.